This T cell receptor (beta chain) was captured by sequencing in a study of CD4 T cells in relation to SARS-CoV-2 and coronaviruses. Study-level findings and limits: Pre-pandemic and post-infection samples never came from the same donor.

Unexposed donor CD4+ T cells date from about 2011-2018, before the COVID-19 pandemic. After roughly ten days of culture, CD4+ T cells were isolated. Testing used SARS-CoV-2 S/N and four cold-coronavirus spikes on unexposed-donor CD4+ T cells, cells permitting. Cultures held under 2.5 million PBMCs per well with approximately 10 IU/ml IL-2. With regard to this clone: The antigen is unknown.

The data were produced by immunoSEQ multiplex PCR, yet TCRdb's version contains in-frame clones alone and is incomplete. Of some 21,000 clones listed, 70% to 80% are singletons. The clonotype originates from a human donor in good health. The sample consisted of CD4+ T cells from PBMCs, cultured in vitro.

CDR3 sequence: CASKAAGKSYEQYF. CDR3 DNA: TGTGCCAGCAAGGCCGCGGGAAAATCCTACGAGCAGTACTTC. This rearrangement joins TRBV27 to TRBJ2-7; D may be TRBD2 (6 bases). Per the germline V gene, CDR1 is MNHEY and CDR2 is SMNVEV (reference sequence). The CDR3 totals 14 residues. Trimming cost V 7 bases and J 1 base, with 14 bases left between them.